The 2 T cell receptor beta chains presented below share a single source sample, sequenced in a study of T cell changes during pregnancy in multiple sclerosis. Generated by immunoSEQ multiplex PCR, the TCRdb table keeps only in-frame clones and is missing some. The profile shows some 11,000 clones, about 88% of them singletons. This material consisted of CD8+ T cells from peripheral blood mononuclear cells, taken in the second trimester of pregnancy. These receptors originate from a female donor in good health, enrolled as a control in a pregnancy study.

The V and J genes are TRBV7-2 and TRBJ2-7; 10 positions match TRBD2. With V trimmed by 5 bases and J by 2 bases, 9 bases remained unmatched. The CDR3 has 16 amino acids. Germline loops: CDR1 SGHTA, CDR2 FQGNSA. The DNA for the CDR3 is TGTGCCAGCAGCCCCAGTGGACTAGCGGACACCTACGAGCAGTACTTC. Encoded protein: CASSPSGLADTYEQYF.

The rearrangement joins TRBV6-6 to TRBJ2-1, with TRBD2 matching over 8 bases. Germline V lookup: CDR1 MNHNY, CDR2 SVGAGI (reference sequence). CDR3 length: 15 amino acids. J gave up 8 bases and V 0 bases, and 6 bases lay outside the gene matches. CDR3 nucleotide sequence: TGTGCCAGCAGTTACTCGAGCGGGGGCTTGGATGAGCAGTTCTTC. This sequence encodes CASSYSSGGLDEQFF.